The table lists the clone carrying this TCR beta chain with many counts. This record belongs to a study of T cells in Graves' hyperthyroidism and ophthalmopathy. Amplification of TCR beta CDR3 regions used RNA as the template. An initial round of RT-PCR targeting the TCR CDR3 relied on the HTBI primer set. TCRdb re-derived calls from the multiplex PCR reads in MiXCR, one entry per CDR3 protein. The sample has a few hundred thousand distinct CDR3 sequences, around an eighth seen once. Diagnosis rested on symptoms, serum thyroxine and TRAb, thyroid ultrasound, and orbital computed tomography. Between the trimmed V and J ends, which lost 1 base and 5 bases, there was a span of 12 bases. There are 15 residues in the CDR3.

The source is a woman aged 18-29 years with Graves' hyperthyroidism. The chain has TRBV12-3 or TRBV12-4 and TRBJ1-5; D is perhaps TRBD1 (6 bases). Sequencing used blood. CDR3 loop: CASSLDGQQDQPQHF. CDR3 nucleotides: TGTGCCAGCAGTTTAGACGGACAGCAAGATCAGCCCCAGCATTTT.